This T cell receptor beta chain was sequenced during a study of CD8+ T cells in alopecia areata. At the level of the study: Treated individuals took tofacitinib by mouth, 5 to 10 mg twice daily.

V was clipped by 5 bases and J by 4 bases, with 14 bases between them. Germline CDR1 reads MDHEN; CDR2 reads SYDVKM. The CDR3 has 14 amino acids. Extraction and reverse transcription of RNA yielded cDNA as the sequencing template. Some clones are missing from TCRdb's copy, which holds only in-frame ones; the method was immunoSEQ multiplex PCR. The table shows 75,000 to 100,000 clones, with about 40% occurring only once. The genes are TRBV28 and TRBJ1-2, with D perhaps matching TRBD1 (6 bases). What was sequenced was CD4+ T cells sorted from blood. This receptor was taken from a human donor with alopecia areata. CDR3 DNA: TGTGCCAGCAGTGCGCGGGACAAACTCTATGGCTACACCTTC. It is translated as CASSARDKLYGYTF.